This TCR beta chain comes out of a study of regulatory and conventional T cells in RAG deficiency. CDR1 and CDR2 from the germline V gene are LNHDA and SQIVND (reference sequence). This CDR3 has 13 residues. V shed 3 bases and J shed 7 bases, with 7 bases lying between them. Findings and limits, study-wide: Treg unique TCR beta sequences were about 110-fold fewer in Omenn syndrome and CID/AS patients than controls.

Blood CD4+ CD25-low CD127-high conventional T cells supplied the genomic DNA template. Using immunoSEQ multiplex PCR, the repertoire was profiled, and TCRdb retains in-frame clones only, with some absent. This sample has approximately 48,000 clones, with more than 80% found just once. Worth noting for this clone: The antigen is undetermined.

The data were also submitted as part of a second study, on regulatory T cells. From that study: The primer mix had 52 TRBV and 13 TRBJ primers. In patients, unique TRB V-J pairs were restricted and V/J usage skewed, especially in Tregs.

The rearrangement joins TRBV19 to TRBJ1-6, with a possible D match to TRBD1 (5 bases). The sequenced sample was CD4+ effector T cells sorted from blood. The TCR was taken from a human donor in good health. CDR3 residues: CASSMGPNSPLHF. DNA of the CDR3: TGTGCCAGTAGTATGGGACCCAATTCACCCCTCCACTTT. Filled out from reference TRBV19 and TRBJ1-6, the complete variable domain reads DGGITQSPKYLFRKEGQNVTLSCEQNLNHDAMYWYRQDPGQGLRLIYYSQIVNDFQKGDIAEGYSVSREKKESFPLTVTSAQKNPTAFYLCASSMGPNSPLHFGNGTRLTVT.